Sequencing of this TCR beta chain was carried out in a study of CD8 T cells in ankylosing spondylitis. This clonotype was counted between two and nine times. Via MiXCR, TCRdb re-called the 5' RACE reads, giving one row per CDR3 protein. The table shows under 400,000 distinct CDR3 sequences, with 11% occurring only once. The length of the CDR3 is 12 residues. V was shortened by 7 bases and J by 3 bases, with 9 bases between the two germline ends. CDR1 and CDR2 (germline): LNHDA, SQIVND (reference sequence). V usage is TRBV19 and J usage is TRBJ1-1; perhaps TRBD1 as D (6 bases). The sequencing sample was made of blood, either unsorted or a sorted T cell fraction (not recorded which). The TCR originated in a female donor with ankylosing spondylitis or in good health (not recorded which). The CDR3 sequence is CASTQGYTEAFF. The CDR3 DNA reads as TGTGCCAGTACCCAGGGGTACACTGAAGCTTTCTTT.